The 4 T cell receptor beta chains below come from one sample, sequenced in a study of blood T cell repertoires in COVID-19. TCRdb's table, derived via immunoSEQ multiplex PCR, lists solely in-frame clones and lacks some. Altogether approximately 300,000 clones are present, around 89% being singletons, with the ten largest covering approximately 4.6%. Sequencing was carried out using peripheral blood. These receptor sequences come from a man aged 40-50 years with acute or convalescent COVID-19.

This chain uses TRBV6-1 with TRBJ1-5; D uncertain. V was clipped by 2 bases and J by 0 bases, with 14 bases between them. Germline CDR1 reads MNHNS; CDR2 reads SASEGT. This CDR3 is built from 17 residues. The CDR3 region is CASSEKSRAYSNQPQHF. The DNA of the CDR3 is TGTGCCAGCAGTGAAAAGTCCCGCGCCTATAGCAATCAGCCCCAGCATTTT.

The chain recombines TRBV13 with TRBJ2-7; perhaps TRBD1 as D (6 bases). Trimming shortened V by 5 bases and J by 3 bases, and 11 bases separated the two germline ends. CDR3 length equals 13 residues. Germline lookup yields CDR1 PRHDT and CDR2 FYEKMQ (reference sequence). This CDR3 is CASSLEDSYEQYF. The DNA of the CDR3 is TGTGCCAGCAGCCTTGAGGACAGCTACGAGCAGTACTTC.

This clone was seen only a few times. This chain links TRBV4-1 with TRBJ1-2, with 10 bases aligning to TRBD1. The CDR3 has 16 residues. Looked up from germline, CDR1 is MGHRA and CDR2 is YSYEKL. V lost 4 bases and J lost 4; bases outside the gene matches: 9. This chain's CDR3 is CASSLTGTGESYGYTF. The CDR3 bases are TGCGCCAGCAGCCTGACCGGGACAGGGGAATCCTATGGCTACACCTTC.

The rearrangement links TRBV19 to TRBJ2-1; D not certain. There are 13 residues in the CDR3. Germline V CDR1 and CDR2: LNHDA, SQIVND (reference sequence). V lost 1 base and J lost 6, with 7 bases in between. The CDR3 bases are TGTGCCAGTAGTATAGGCGGAATCAATGAGCAGTTCTTC. Translating gives CASSIGGINEQFF. Combining the CDR3 with reference TRBV19 and TRBJ2-1 gives the whole variable domain DGGITQSPKYLFRKEGQNVTLSCEQNLNHDAMYWYRQDPGQGLRLIYYSQIVNDFQKGDIAEGYSVSREKKESFPLTVTSAQKNPTAFYLCASSIGGINEQFFGPGTRLTVL.